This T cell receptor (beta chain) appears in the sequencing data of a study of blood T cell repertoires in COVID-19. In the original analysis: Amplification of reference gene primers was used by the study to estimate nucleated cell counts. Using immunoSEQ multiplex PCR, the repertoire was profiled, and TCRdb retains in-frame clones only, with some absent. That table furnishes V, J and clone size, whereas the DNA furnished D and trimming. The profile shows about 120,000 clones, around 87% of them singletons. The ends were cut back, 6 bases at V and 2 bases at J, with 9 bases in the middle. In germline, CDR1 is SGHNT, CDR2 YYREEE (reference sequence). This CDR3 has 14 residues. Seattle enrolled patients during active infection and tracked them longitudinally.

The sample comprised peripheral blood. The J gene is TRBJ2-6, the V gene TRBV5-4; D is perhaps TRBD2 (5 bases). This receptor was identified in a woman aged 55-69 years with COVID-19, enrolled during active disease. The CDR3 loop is CASMRGTGANVLTF. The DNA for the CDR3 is TGTGCCAGCATGAGAGGGACTGGGGCCAACGTCCTGACTTTC.